The rows below give T cell receptor beta chains drawn from one sample of a study of neurological immune-mediated disorders. Each CDR3 protein is one row after TCRdb ran MiXCR on the 5' RACE reads. The data show tens of thousands of distinct CDR3 sequences, approximately 13% seen once. Specimen: PBMCs. The receptors stem from a female donor with HTLV-1-associated myelopathy (HAM/TSP). The CDR3 runs from the conserved cysteine through the conserved F or W. The D gene is left open where the match is weak. Part of the rows lack a size; the others show once, few, many or a class for expanded clones.

CDR3 protein: CASSLGTSGGTRSGPPSTDTQYF
CDR3 DNA: TGCGCCAGCAGCCTTGGGACTAGCGGGGGGACACGAAGCGGCCCCCCTAGCACAGATACGCAGTATTTT
V gene: TRBV5-1
clone size: many
CDR3 length: 23
D gene: TRBD2
J gene: TRBJ2-3

CDR3 protein: CSAAGGGTLLYEQFF
CDR3 DNA: TGCAGTGCAGCGGGCGGGGGCACCCTCCTCTATGAGCAGTTCTTC
V gene: TRBV20-1
clone size: NA
CDR3 length: 15
D gene: NA
J gene: TRBJ2-1

CDR3 protein: CASSSGTATPGELFF
CDR3 DNA: TGCGCCAGCAGCTCCGGGACAGCAACCCCCGGGGAGCTGTTTTTT
V gene: TRBV5-1
clone size: many
CDR3 length: 15
D gene: TRBD1
J gene: TRBJ2-2

CDR3 protein: CASAPAANTDTQYF
CDR3 DNA: TGTGCTAGTGCCCCGGCAGCTAACACAGATACGCAGTATTTT
V gene: TRBV12-5
clone size: few
CDR3 length: 14
D gene: NA
J gene: TRBJ2-3

CDR3 protein: CASSSGPNTEAFF
CDR3 DNA: TGTGCCAGCAGCTCGGGACCGAACACTGAAGCTTTCTTT
V gene: TRBV11-3
clone size: many
CDR3 length: 13
D gene: NA
J gene: TRBJ1-1

CDR3 protein: CSARSGGGHEQYF
CDR3 DNA: TGCAGTGCTAGATCGGGAGGGGGCCACGAGCAGTACTTC
V gene: TRBV20-1
clone size: many
CDR3 length: 13
D gene: NA
J gene: TRBJ2-7

CDR3 protein: CASSPDPYEQYF
CDR3 DNA: TGTGCCAGCAGCCCGGATCCTTACGAGCAGTACTTC
V gene: TRBV6-6
clone size: many
CDR3 length: 12
D gene: NA
J gene: TRBJ2-7

CDR3 protein: CASSGGTGYNEQFF
CDR3 DNA: TGCGCCAGCAGCGGAGGGACAGGATACAATGAGCAGTTCTTC
V gene: TRBV5-1
clone size: many
CDR3 length: 14
D gene: TRBD1
J gene: TRBJ2-1

CDR3 protein: CASRTGPYEQYF
CDR3 DNA: TGTGCCAGCAGAACCGGGCCCTACGAGCAGTACTTC
V gene: TRBV6-5
clone size: few
CDR3 length: 12
D gene: NA
J gene: TRBJ2-7

CDR3 protein: CASSLTGASSYEQYF
CDR3 DNA: TGCGCCAGCAGCTTGACCGGGGCCAGCTCCTACGAGCAGTACTTC
V gene: TRBV5-1
clone size: many
CDR3 length: 15
D gene: NA
J gene: TRBJ2-7